The rows below give T cell receptor beta chains drawn from one sample of a study of T cell repertoires in cytomegalovirus infection. Each CDR3 protein gets one entry after TCRdb re-called the reads with MiXCR. The sample carries roughly 760,000 distinct CDR3 sequences, 35% to 40% recorded once. Sequencing was performed on PBMCs. These receptors came from a human donor in good health (CMV status not recorded). Some clones in this sample may be carry-over from other donors' samples. Both conserved end residues are part of each CDR3. D genes are given only for firm matches. Where a row states a size, it is once, few, many or the class of an expanded clone; other rows omit it.

v_call	clone_size	d_call	j_call	cdr3_nt	cdr3_aa
TRBV7-2	many	NA	TRBJ2-7	TGTGCCAGCAGCTTAGCAGAGGGCTACGAGCAGTACTTC	CASSLAEGYEQYF
TRBV19	NA	TRBD2	TRBJ2-7	TGTGCCAGTAGTGAGGCGGGTGCCGCGGGAGCTAGGTACGAGCAGTACTTC	CASSEAGAAGARYEQYF
TRBV12-3/TRBV12-4	few	NA	TRBJ1-3	TGTGCCAGCAGTTTAAATCGGCGATACTCTGGAAACACCATATATTTT	CASSLNRRYSGNTIYF
TRBV19	few	NA	TRBJ1-5	TGTGCCACGCGAGGATCCAATCAGCCCCAGCATTTT	CATRGSNQPQHF
TRBV7-2	NA	NA	TRBJ2-1	TGTGCCAGCAGCTGGGGGGCCTACAATGAGCAGTTCTTC	CASSWGAYNEQFF
TRBV6-1	NA	NA	TRBJ1-1	TGTGCCAGCCCCTCGGGGCGTGAAGCTTTCTTT	CASPSGREAFF
TRBV11-1	few	NA	TRBJ2-2	TGTGCCAGCAGCCGAAGGTCGGACACCGGGGAGCTGTTTTTT	CASSRRSDTGELFF
TRBV7-2	many	NA	TRBJ2-2	TGTGCCAGCGCTCTTTCCCCGAACACCGGGGAGCTGTTTTTT	CASALSPNTGELFF
TRBV5-6	few	NA	TRBJ1-1	TGTGCCAGCAGCGTGGCCTTAGGGTTGACAGATGAAGCTTTCTTT	CASSVALGLTDEAFF
TRBV28	NA	NA	TRBJ1-1	TGTGCCAGCAGTTTACAGCCAGGGAATTTTGAAGCTTTCTTT	CASSLQPGNFEAFF
TRBV28	NA	NA	TRBJ1-2	TGTGCCAGCTTCCGGACGGGAAGGAAGGGGGGCTATGGCTACACCTTC	CASFRTGRKGGYGYTF
TRBV9	many	TRBD2	TRBJ2-3	TGTGCCAGCAGCGTAGGCGGGAGAACCACAGATACGCAGTATTTT	CASSVGGRTTDTQYF
TRBV28	few	NA	TRBJ1-3	TGTGCCAGCAGCTGGGTGGAGGGTTCTGGAAACACCATATATTTT	CASSWVEGSGNTIYF